A single sample gave rise to the 26 T cell receptor beta chains below, sequenced in a study of technical replicates of blood from a handful of donors. Data came from immunoSEQ multiplex PCR; TCRdb stores just in-frame clones and leaves some out. The sample yields about 61,000 clones, around 97% seen once. The specimen sequenced was T cells isolated from PBMCs. These receptors all stem from a human donor in good health.

This clone was seen a single time. This chain connects TRBV10-1 to TRBJ2-1, with D possibly matching TRBD2 (6 bases). The V gene's germline CDR1 is WNHNN and CDR2 SYGVQD (reference sequence). V dropped 8 bases and J dropped 0 bases, with 26 bases sitting between them. CDR3 length equals 19 residues. In nucleotides, the CDR3 is TGCGCCAGCGCCCCGGGACTGCGGCTTGGCCACAGCTCCTACAATGAGCAGTTCTTC. It yields the protein CASAPGLRLGHSSYNEQFF.

This clone was detected only a few times. The V gene is TRBV7-9, the J gene TRBJ1-5; 8 bases line up with TRBD1. Germline V lookup: CDR1 SEHNR, CDR2 FQNEAQ (reference sequence). This CDR3 has 14 residues. V shed 5 bases and J 0 bases; nucleotides not matched to a gene: 0. The CDR3 sequence: CASSQGASNQPQHF. The CDR3 DNA reads as TGTGCCAGCAGCCAGGGGGCTAGCAATCAGCCCCAGCATTTT.

The table lists this clone with a count of one. The chain employs TRBV10-1 and TRBJ1-2, with 10 bases identical to TRBD1. Germline CDR1 WNHNN, CDR2 SYGVQD (reference sequence). V was clipped by 0 bases and J by 7 bases; unmatched bases: 17. The CDR3 spans 19 residues. The DNA for the CDR3 is TGCGCCAGCAGTGAGTCGACAAGTTTTGGGACAGGGGTTCTCTGTGGCTACACCTTC. This sequence encodes CASSESTSFGTGVLCGYTF.

The CDR3 bases are TGTGCCATCAGGTTAGGGGACGAGCAGTACTTC. Residues: CAIRLGDEQYF. The rearrangement links TRBV10-3 to TRBJ2-7; D may be TRBD1 (5 bases). V was pared by 6 bases and J by 5 bases, with 8 bases between. The CDR3 contains 11 residues. Germline values: CDR1 ENHRY, CDR2 SYGVKD.

The rearrangement joins TRBV9 to TRBJ2-1; D unresolved. Looked up from germline, CDR1 is SGDLS and CDR2 is YYNGEE. V lost 3 bases and J lost 7, with 17 bases in between. The CDR3 runs to 15 residues. CDR3 in DNA: TGTGCCAGCAGCGCTCAATTATTCGAGCTTAATGAGCAGTTCTTC. Translated: CASSAQLFELNEQFF.

The rearrangement links TRBV6-5 to TRBJ2-7, with 7 bases lining up with TRBD1. The CDR3 runs to 13 residues. From germline, CDR1 is MNHEY and CDR2 SVGAGI. V gave up 8 bases and J gave up 0 bases; unmatched junction bases: 4. This chain's CDR3 is CASRSGGSYEQYF. DNA for the CDR3: TGTGCCAGCCGCTCAGGGGGCTCCTACGAGCAGTACTTC.

This rearrangement joins TRBV5-6 to TRBJ2-7; D call uncertain. Germline CDR1 is SGHDT and CDR2 is YYEEEE. V lost 5 bases and J 3 bases, leaving 18 bases between the germline ends. The length of the CDR3 is 15 residues. The CDR3 bases are TGTGCCAGCAGTCAAAAACGCCTTTCACACTACGAGCAGTACTTC. It encodes CASSQKRLSHYEQYF.

This clone was seen a single time. The chain combines TRBV4-2 with TRBJ2-7; possible D gene TRBD1, 5 bases. The germline V and J ends were trimmed by 4 bases and 5 bases, with 12 bases remaining between them. Germline values: CDR1 LGHNA, CDR2 YNFKEQ. This CDR3 is 13 amino acids long. The CDR3 spells CASSLLARDEQYF. CDR3 in DNA: TGTGCCAGCAGCCTCTTGGCCAGGGACGAGCAGTACTTC.

The genes are TRBV5-1 and TRBJ2-5; 7 bases are shared with TRBD2. This CDR3 contains 15 residues. Per germline, CDR1 SGHRS and CDR2 YFSETQ. V was clipped by 1 base and J by 5 bases; unmatched bases: 8. In nucleotides, the CDR3 is TGCGCCAGCAGCTTGTGGGGAGGGCTGAAGGAGACCCAGTACTTC. Protein sequence: CASSLWGGLKETQYF.

The rearrangement joins TRBV28 to TRBJ1-2; a weak D match, TRBD1 (6 bases). The germline V and J ends were trimmed by 0 bases and 0 bases, with 14 bases remaining between them. The CDR3 covers 17 residues. In germline, CDR1 is MDHEN, CDR2 SYDVKM. CDR3 residues: CASSLWAAGAPNYGYTF. CDR3 nucleotide sequence: TGTGCCAGCAGTTTATGGGCGGCAGGGGCCCCTAACTATGGCTACACCTTC.

V gene TRBV13 combines with J gene TRBJ2-2; the D gene is possibly TRBD1 (5 bases). The V end was cut by 3 bases, the J end by 2 bases, with 13 bases between. The germline CDR1 and CDR2 sequences are PRHDT and FYEKMQ (reference sequence). The CDR3 consists of 16 residues. CDR3 nucleotides: TGTGCCAGCAGCTTGGGGCAGGTCTCAAACACCGGGGAGCTGTTTTTT. Protein sequence: CASSLGQVSNTGELFF.

In this sample, this clone turned up once. The DNA for the CDR3 is TGTGCCAGCAGTGCACGACAGGGTCTCCAAGAGACCCAGTACTTC. Its protein product is CASSARQGLQETQYF. The chain recombines TRBV6-1 with TRBJ2-5; TRBD1 matches at 7 bases. Per the germline V gene, CDR1 is MNHNS and CDR2 is SASEGT. The CDR3 length is 15 residues. The V segment lost 4 bases and the J segment 1 base; nucleotides outside the gene matches: 6.

V gene TRBV10-1 combines with J gene TRBJ1-2, with 9 bases matching TRBD1. The CDR3 loop spans 15 amino acids. CDR1 WNHNN and CDR2 SYGVQD come from the germline V gene (reference sequence). The V gene end was trimmed by 0 bases and the J gene end by 6 bases; junction bases not matched to a gene: 5. The CDR3 reads CASSESGQGFDGYTF. The CDR3 DNA reads as TGCGCCAGCAGTGAGTCGGGACAGGGATTCGATGGCTACACCTTC.

This chain uses TRBV7-9 with TRBJ2-7; 7 nucleotides match TRBD2. Germline V gene sequence: CDR1 SEHNR, CDR2 FQNEAQ (reference sequence). Trimming removed 6 bases from V and 1 base from J; junction bases left unmatched: 9. The CDR3 has 15 amino acids. CDR3 coding DNA: TGTGCCAGCAGACTACCTAGCGGCCCTTCCTACGAGCAGTACTTC. Protein: CASRLPSGPSYEQYF.

V gene TRBV6-1 combines with J gene TRBJ2-3; the match to TRBD2 covers 16 bases. The V segment lost 1 base and the J segment 5 bases; nucleotides outside the gene matches: 6. This CDR3 has 18 amino acids. Germline V gene data show CDR1 as MNHNS and CDR2 as SASEGT. This CDR3 is CASSEVGLAGGPRDTQYF. The CDR3 coding sequence is TGTGCCAGCAGTGAAGTGGGACTAGCGGGGGGGCCCCGAGATACGCAGTATTTT.

This chain uses TRBV5-8 with TRBJ2-3; TRBD2 aligns across 10 bases. The ends lost 0 bases at V and 1 base at J; junction bases unmatched: 5. This CDR3 is 17 amino acids long. Germline-derived CDR1 and CDR2 are SGHTS and YDEGEE. In DNA form, the CDR3 reads TGTGCCAGCAGCTTGGCATCCCTAGCGGGAGGCACAGATACGCAGTATTTT. Protein product: CASSLASLAGGTDTQYF.

This rearrangement joins TRBV28 to TRBJ2-2; perhaps TRBD2 as D (5 bases). The germline gives CDR1 MDHEN, CDR2 SYDVKM. V was trimmed by 10 bases and J by 0 bases, leaving 9 bases between them. The CDR3 loop spans 13 amino acids. CDR3 DNA: TGTGCCACCTTACTAGCGAACACCGGGGAGCTGTTTTTT. This codes for CATLLANTGELFF.

V is TRBV6-6 and J is TRBJ1-1; a weak D match, TRBD1 (6 bases). Germline V gene sequence: CDR1 MNHNY, CDR2 SVGAGI (reference sequence). The germline V and J ends were trimmed by 5 bases and 1 base, with 11 bases remaining between them. This CDR3 contains 14 residues. The CDR3 DNA is TGTGCCAGCAGTCCGGACAGAACGAACACTGAAGCTTTCTTT. As protein: CASSPDRTNTEAFF.

The chain uses TRBV19 and TRBJ2-6; TRBD1 might be the D (5 bases). Trimming took 2 bases from V and 2 from J, leaving 7 bases between them. CDR1 is LNHDA and CDR2 is SQIVND in the germline V gene (reference sequence). The CDR3 runs to 15 residues. CDR3 sequence: CASSIQGTGANVLTF. The CDR3, as DNA: TGTGCCAGTAGTATACAGGGAACTGGGGCCAACGTCCTGACTTTC.

V gene TRBV15 combines with J gene TRBJ2-5; 10 positions match TRBD2. Losses at the gene ends were 3 bases for V and 2 bases for J; bases not matched to a gene: 0. The CDR3 has 14 amino acids. From germline, CDR1 is LNHNV and CDR2 YYDKDF (reference sequence). CDR3 sequence reads: CATSRGLAQETQYF. The CDR3 DNA is TGTGCCACCAGCAGGGGACTAGCGCAAGAGACCCAGTACTTC.

This rearrangement joins TRBV11-2 to TRBJ2-7; 7 bases agree with TRBD1. This CDR3 has 18 residues. CDR1 and CDR2 from the germline V gene are SGHAT and FQNNGV. Trimming at V came to 4 bases and at J to 0 bases, leaving 15 bases not matched to a gene. DNA for the CDR3: TGTGCCAGCAGCTCCCCCCGCCCGGGACAGCAACGCTCCTACGAGCAGTACTTC. Its translation is CASSSPRPGQQRSYEQYF.

This chain joins TRBV6-1 and TRBJ2-5; 10 bases fit TRBD1. Looked up from germline, CDR1 is MNHNS and CDR2 is SASEGT. Trimming took 4 bases from V and 4 from J; bases not matched to a gene: 3. The CDR3 has 14 residues. The CDR3 bases are TGTGCCAGCAGTGGGGGGACAGGGGTAGAGACCCAGTACTTC. Translating it yields CASSGGTGVETQYF.

The rearrangement links TRBV6-1 to TRBJ1-1; a possible D gene is TRBD1 (5 bases). The CDR3 has 14 amino acids. Germline-derived CDR1 and CDR2 are MNHNS and SASEGT. Between the trimmed V and J ends, which lost 5 bases and 0 bases, there was a span of 10 bases. Here the CDR3 DNA reads TGTGCCAGCAGTACTACAGGTCTGAACACTGAAGCTTTCTTT. Its protein is CASSTTGLNTEAFF.

The chain recombines TRBV13 with TRBJ2-5; tentative D call: TRBD2 (5 bases). This CDR3 contains 16 residues. V lost 0 bases to trimming and J lost 5 bases, with 16 bases between them. Germline V gene lookup returns CDR1 PRHDT and CDR2 FYEKMQ (reference sequence). CDR3 loop: CASSLGGEGLEETQYF. The CDR3 DNA is TGTGCCAGCAGCTTAGGTGGAGAGGGCCTGGAGGAGACCCAGTACTTC.

The chain uses TRBV7-8 and TRBJ2-3; 12 positions agree with TRBD2. Germline V gives CDR1 SGHVS, CDR2 FQNEAQ. The CDR3 consists of 16 residues. V was clipped by 7 bases and J by 2 bases; unmatched bases: 7. DNA of the CDR3: TGTGCCAGCAAGACTAGCGGGAGCGCGGACACAGATACGCAGTATTTT. Translation: CASKTSGSADTDTQYF.

The chain combines TRBV30 with TRBJ2-3; 7 bases match TRBD2. Unmatched junction bases numbered 12, after V lost 4 bases and J lost 2 bases. Germline lookup yields CDR1 GTSNPN and CDR2 SVGIG (reference sequence). The CDR3 runs 16 residues. As DNA, the CDR3 is TGTGCCTGGAAGGTTATCAGGACTAGAGACACAGATACGCAGTATTTT. Translated, it gives CAWKVIRTRDTDTQYF.